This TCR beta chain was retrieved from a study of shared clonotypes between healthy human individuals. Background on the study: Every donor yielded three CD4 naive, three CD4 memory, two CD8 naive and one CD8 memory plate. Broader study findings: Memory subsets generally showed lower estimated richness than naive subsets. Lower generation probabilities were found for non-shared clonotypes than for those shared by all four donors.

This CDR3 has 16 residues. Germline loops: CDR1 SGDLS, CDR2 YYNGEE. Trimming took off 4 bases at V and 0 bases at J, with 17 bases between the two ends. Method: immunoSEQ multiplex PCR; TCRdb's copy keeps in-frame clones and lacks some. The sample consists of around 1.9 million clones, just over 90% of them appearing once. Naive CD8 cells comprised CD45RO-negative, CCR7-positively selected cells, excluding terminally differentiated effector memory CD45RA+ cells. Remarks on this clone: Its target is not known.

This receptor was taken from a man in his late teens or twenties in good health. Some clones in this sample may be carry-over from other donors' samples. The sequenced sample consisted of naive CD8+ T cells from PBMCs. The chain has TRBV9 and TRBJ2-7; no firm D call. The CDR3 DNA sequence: TGTGCCAGCAGCTCAGGCCCTTCCCTAAGCTCCTACGAGCAGTACTTC. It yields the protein CASSSGPSLSSYEQYF. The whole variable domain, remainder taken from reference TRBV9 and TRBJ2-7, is DSGVTQTPKHLITATGQRVTLRCSPRSGDLSVYWYQQSLDQGLQFLIQYYNGEERAKGNILERFSAQQFPDLHSELNLSSLELGDSALYFCASSSGPSLSSYEQYFGPGTRLTVT.